This TCR beta chain was found in a study of T-cell memory formation after mild COVID-19. V shed 4 bases and J shed 6 bases, with 21 bases lying between them. The CDR3 runs 17 residues. Germline lookup yields CDR1 LGHNA and CDR2 YSLEER. A few counts support this clonotype. TCRdb itself ran the 5' RACE reads through MiXCR, one entry per CDR3 protein. This table has approximately 340,000 distinct CDR3 sequences, approximately 13% appearing once. This receptor was taken from a man aged 18 to 29 who had mild COVID-19 (a few samples of this study predate the infection). Cell type and time point are not known. This chain links TRBV4-3 with TRBJ2-2; D is possibly TRBD1 (8 bases). Specimen: PBMCs or a T cell subset sorted from them (not recorded which). The CDR3 loop reads CASSRGGRGRMAGELFF. The DNA for the CDR3 is TGCGCCAGCAGCCGGGGGGGCAGGGGGCGCATGGCCGGGGAGCTGTTTTTT.